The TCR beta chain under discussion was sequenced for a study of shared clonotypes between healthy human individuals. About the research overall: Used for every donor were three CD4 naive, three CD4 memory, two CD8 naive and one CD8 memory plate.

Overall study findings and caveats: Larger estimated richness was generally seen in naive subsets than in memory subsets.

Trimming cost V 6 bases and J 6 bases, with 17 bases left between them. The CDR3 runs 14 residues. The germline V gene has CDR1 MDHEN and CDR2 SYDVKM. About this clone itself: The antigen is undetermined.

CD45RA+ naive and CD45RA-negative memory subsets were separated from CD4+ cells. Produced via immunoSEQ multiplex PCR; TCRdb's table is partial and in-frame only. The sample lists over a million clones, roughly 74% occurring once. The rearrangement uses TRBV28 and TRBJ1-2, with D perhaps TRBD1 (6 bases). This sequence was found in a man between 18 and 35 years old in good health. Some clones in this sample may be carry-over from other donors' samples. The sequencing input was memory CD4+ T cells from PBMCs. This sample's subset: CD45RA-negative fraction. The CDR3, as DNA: TGTGCCAGCAGCCCTATAGACAGGCTTGATGGCTACACCTTC. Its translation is CASSPIDRLDGYTF.